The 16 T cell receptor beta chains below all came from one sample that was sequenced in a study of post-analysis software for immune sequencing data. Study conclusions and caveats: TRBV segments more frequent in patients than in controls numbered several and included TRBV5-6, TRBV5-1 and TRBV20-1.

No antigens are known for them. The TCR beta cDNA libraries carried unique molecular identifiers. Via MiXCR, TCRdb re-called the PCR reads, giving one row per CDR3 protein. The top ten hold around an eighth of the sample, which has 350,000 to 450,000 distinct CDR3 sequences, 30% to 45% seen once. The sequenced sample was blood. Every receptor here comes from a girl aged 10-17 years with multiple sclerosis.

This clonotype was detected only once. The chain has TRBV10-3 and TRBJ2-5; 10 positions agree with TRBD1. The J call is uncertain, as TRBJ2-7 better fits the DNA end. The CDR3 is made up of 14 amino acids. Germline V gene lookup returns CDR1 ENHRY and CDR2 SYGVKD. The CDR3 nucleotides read TGTGCCATCAGTGAGGGACAGGGGGTGGGCGAGCAGTACTTC. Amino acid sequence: CAISEGQGVGEQYF.

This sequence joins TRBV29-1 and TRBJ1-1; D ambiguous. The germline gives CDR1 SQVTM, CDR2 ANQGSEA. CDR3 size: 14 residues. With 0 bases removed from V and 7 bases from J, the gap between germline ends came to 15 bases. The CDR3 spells CSVEDPPGSGEAFF. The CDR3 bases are TGCAGCGTTGAAGATCCACCGGGTTCGGGTGAAGCTTTCTTT. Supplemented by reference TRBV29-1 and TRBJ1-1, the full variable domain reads SAVISQKPSRDICQRGTSLTIQCQVDSQVTMMFWYRQQPGQSLTLIATANQGSEATYESGFVIDKFPISRPNLTFSTLTVSNMSPEDSSIYLCSVEDPPGSGEAFFGQGTRLTVV.

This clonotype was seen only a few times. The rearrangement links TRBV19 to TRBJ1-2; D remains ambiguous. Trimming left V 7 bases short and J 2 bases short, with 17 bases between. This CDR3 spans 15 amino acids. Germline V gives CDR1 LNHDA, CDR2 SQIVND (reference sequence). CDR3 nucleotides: TGTGCCAGTACCCCCCGAGTTCATTGGAACTATGGCTACACCTTC. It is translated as CASTPRVHWNYGYTF.

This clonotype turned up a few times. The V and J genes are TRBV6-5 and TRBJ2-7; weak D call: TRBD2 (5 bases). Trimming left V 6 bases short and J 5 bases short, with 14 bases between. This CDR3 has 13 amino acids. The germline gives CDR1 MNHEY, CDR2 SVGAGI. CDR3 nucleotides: TGTGCCAGCAGCAACACTAGGGCCGACGAGCAGTACTTC. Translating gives CASSNTRADEQYF.

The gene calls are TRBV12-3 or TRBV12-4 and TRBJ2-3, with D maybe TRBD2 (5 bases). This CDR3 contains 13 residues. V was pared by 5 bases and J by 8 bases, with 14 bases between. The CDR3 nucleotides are TGTGCCAGCAGTCCCCCCGCTCGGGGTACGCAGTATTTT. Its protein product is CASSPPARGTQYF.

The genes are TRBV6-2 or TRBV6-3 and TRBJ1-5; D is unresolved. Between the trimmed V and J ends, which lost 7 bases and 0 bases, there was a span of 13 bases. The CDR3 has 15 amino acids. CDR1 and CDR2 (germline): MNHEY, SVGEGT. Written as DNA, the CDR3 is TGTGCCAGCATCTCAGGCCGGTATAGCAATCAGCCCCAGCATTTT. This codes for CASISGRYSNQPQHF.

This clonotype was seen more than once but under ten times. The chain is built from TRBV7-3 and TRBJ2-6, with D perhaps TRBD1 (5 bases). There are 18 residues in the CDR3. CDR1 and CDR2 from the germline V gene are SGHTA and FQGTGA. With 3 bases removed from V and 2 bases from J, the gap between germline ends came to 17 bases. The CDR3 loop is CASSFGIGAGTGANVLTF. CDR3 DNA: TGTGCCAGCAGCTTTGGCATAGGGGCAGGAACTGGGGCCAACGTCCTGACTTTC. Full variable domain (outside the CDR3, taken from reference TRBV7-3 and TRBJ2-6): GAGVSQTPSNKVTEKGKYVELRCDPISGHTALYWYRQSLGQGPEFLIYFQGTGAADDSGLPNDRFFAVRPEGSVSTLKIQRTERGDSAVYLCASSFGIGAGTGANVLTFGAGSRLTVL.

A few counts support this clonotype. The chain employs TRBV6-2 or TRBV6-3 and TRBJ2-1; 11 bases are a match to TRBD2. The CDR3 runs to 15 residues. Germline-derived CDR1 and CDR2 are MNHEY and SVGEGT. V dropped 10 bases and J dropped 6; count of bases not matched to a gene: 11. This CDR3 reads CATRIAGGPFNEQFF. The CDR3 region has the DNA TGTGCCACCCGAATAGCGGGGGGGCCATTCAATGAGCAGTTCTTC.

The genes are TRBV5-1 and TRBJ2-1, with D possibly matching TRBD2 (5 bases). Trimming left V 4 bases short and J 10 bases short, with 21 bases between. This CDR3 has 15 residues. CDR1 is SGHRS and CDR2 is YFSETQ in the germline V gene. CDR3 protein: CASSPNIGRGSEQFF. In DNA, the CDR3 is TGCGCCAGCAGCCCAAACATCGGACGGGGTAGCGAGCAGTTCTTC.

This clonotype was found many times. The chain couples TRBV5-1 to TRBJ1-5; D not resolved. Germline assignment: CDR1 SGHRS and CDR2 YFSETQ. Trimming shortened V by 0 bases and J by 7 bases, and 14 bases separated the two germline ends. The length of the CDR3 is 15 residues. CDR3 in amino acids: CASSLDGGTKQPQHF. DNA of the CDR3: TGCGCCAGCAGCTTGGATGGTGGAACCAAACAGCCCCAGCATTTT.

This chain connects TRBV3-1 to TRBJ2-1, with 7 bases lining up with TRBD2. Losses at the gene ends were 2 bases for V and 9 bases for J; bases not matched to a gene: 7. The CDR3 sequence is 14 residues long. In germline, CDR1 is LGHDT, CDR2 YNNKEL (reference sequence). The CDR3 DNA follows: TGTGCCAGCAGCCAACCCCGGACTAGTAGTGAGCAGTTCTTC. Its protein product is CASSQPRTSSEQFF.

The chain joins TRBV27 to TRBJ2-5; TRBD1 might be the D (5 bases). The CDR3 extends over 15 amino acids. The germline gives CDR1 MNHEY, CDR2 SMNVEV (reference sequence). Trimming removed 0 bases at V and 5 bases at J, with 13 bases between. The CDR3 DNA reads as TGTGCCAGCAGTTTATCCAGGGTTTCTGACGAGACCCAGTACTTC. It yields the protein CASSLSRVSDETQYF.

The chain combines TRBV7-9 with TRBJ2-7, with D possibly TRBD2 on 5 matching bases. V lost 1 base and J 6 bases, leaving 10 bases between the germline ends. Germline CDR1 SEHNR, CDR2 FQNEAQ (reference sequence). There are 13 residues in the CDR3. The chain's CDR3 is CASSLVVRGEQYF. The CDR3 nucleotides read TGTGCCAGCAGCTTAGTGGTCCGGGGCGAGCAGTACTTC.

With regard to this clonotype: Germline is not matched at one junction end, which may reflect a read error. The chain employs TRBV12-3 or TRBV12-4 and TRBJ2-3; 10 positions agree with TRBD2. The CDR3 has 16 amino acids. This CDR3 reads CASSPLAGSSTDAQYF. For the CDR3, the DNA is TGTGCCAGCAGCCCACTAGCGGGGTCCAGCACAGATGCGCAATATTTT.

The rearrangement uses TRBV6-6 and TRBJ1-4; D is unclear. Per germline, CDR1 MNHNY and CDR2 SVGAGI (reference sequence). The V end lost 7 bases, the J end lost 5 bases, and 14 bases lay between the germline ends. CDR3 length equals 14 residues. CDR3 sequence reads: CASTKNWRNEKLFF. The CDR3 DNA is TGTGCCAGCACCAAAAACTGGAGAAATGAAAAACTGTTTTTT.

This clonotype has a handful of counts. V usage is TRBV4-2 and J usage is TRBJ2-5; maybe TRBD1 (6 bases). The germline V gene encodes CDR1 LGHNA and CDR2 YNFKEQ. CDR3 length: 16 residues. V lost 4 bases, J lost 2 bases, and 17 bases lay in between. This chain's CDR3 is CASSPLRGRGQETQYF. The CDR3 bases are TGTGCCAGCAGCCCCCTTCGGGGCAGGGGACAAGAGACCCAGTACTTC.